This is a list of T cell receptor beta chains from one sample in a study of PD-1 blockade in classical Hodgkin lymphoma. Repertoires were generated with immunoSEQ multiplex PCR, while TCRdb's copy carries only in-frame clones and drops some. This table holds roughly 70,000 clones, over 85% found once. Sample: peripheral blood mononuclear cells (PBMCs). These receptors were obtained from a human donor with classical Hodgkin lymphoma. CDR3s include the opening cysteine and the closing phenylalanine or tryptophan. Fields, in order: CDR3 DNA, CDR3 protein, V gene, J gene, D gene, clone size. A D gene is named only where the DNA matches it firmly. The size entry is marked missing in some rows and otherwise reads once, few, many or a size class.

CDR3nt: TGTGCCAGCAGTGAGCAGTACGGGGGCCTCTACGAGCAGTACTTC
CDR3aa: CASSEQYGGLYEQYF
v_gene: TRBV6-1
j_gene: TRBJ2-7
d_gene: .
abundance: .

CDR3nt: TGTGCCAGCAGCTTAGAATATGAGCAGTTCTTC
CDR3aa: CASSLEYEQFF
v_gene: TRBV7-6
j_gene: TRBJ2-1
d_gene: .
abundance: .

CDR3nt: TGTGCCAGCAACCTAAATAGGGGGCACCCAGGTGGCACTGAAGCTTTCTTT
CDR3aa: CASNLNRGHPGGTEAFF
v_gene: TRBV7-9
j_gene: TRBJ1-1
d_gene: TRBD1
abundance: .

CDR3nt: TGTGCCAGCAGTTCTACAGCCTCTTCTGGAAACACCATATATTTT
CDR3aa: CASSSTASSGNTIYF
v_gene: TRBV6-5
j_gene: TRBJ1-3
d_gene: .
abundance: .

CDR3nt: TGTGCCAGCAGCCACCGTCGCTCTGGAAACACCATATATTTT
CDR3aa: CASSHRRSGNTIYF
v_gene: TRBV14
j_gene: TRBJ1-3
d_gene: .
abundance: .

CDR3nt: TGCGCCAGCAGCCAAGACCCCCCAGGGTACTCTGGAAACACCATATATTTT
CDR3aa: CASSQDPPGYSGNTIYF
v_gene: TRBV4-3
j_gene: TRBJ1-3
d_gene: .
abundance: .

CDR3nt: TGTGCCAGCAGCCAAAGCCTGGTAACAGGCCAACTGGGAGCTTTCTTT
CDR3aa: CASSQSLVTGQLGAFF
v_gene: TRBV4-2
j_gene: TRBJ1-1
d_gene: .
abundance: .

CDR3nt: TGCGCCAGCGGCAATTCGCGGACTAGCGGGGGAAATGAGCAGTTCTTC
CDR3aa: CASGNSRTSGGNEQFF
v_gene: TRBV5-1
j_gene: TRBJ2-1
d_gene: TRBD2
abundance: .

CDR3nt: TGTGCCAGCAGTACCTCCGGGACTAATGAAAAACTGTTTTTT
CDR3aa: CASSTSGTNEKLFF
v_gene: TRBV6-1
j_gene: TRBJ1-4
d_gene: .
abundance: .

CDR3nt: TGTGCCAGCAGTGAGGGACAGGAGGGGGGAGGCAATCAGCCCCAGCATTTT
CDR3aa: CASSEGQEGGGNQPQHF
v_gene: TRBV2
j_gene: TRBJ1-5
d_gene: TRBD1
abundance: .

CDR3nt: TGTGCCAGCAGCCAAGACAGGGATCTTAGGAATGAGCAGTTCTTC
CDR3aa: CASSQDRDLRNEQFF
v_gene: TRBV7-9
j_gene: TRBJ2-1
d_gene: TRBD1
abundance: .

CDR3nt: TGTGCCAGCAGTTTTGTTGTAACGGCTCTACGGGGGGAGCAGTACTTC
CDR3aa: CASSFVVTALRGEQYF
v_gene: TRBV28
j_gene: TRBJ2-7
d_gene: .
abundance: once

CDR3nt: TGTGCCAGTAGGACGGGACAGGGGGTCCCCGGGGAGCTGTTTTTT
CDR3aa: CASRTGQGVPGELFF
v_gene: TRBV19
j_gene: TRBJ2-2
d_gene: TRBD1
abundance: .

CDR3nt: TGTGCCAGCTCACCGCCTCCCCCCAGTAATGAGCAGTTCTTC
CDR3aa: CASSPPPPSNEQFF
v_gene: TRBV18
j_gene: TRBJ2-1
d_gene: .
abundance: .

CDR3nt: TGTGCCAGCAGCCCCTCGGACAGGGCCTATGGCTACACCTTC
CDR3aa: CASSPSDRAYGYTF
v_gene: TRBV9
j_gene: TRBJ1-2
d_gene: TRBD1
abundance: .

CDR3nt: TGTGCCAGCAGCACTAGTCGAGGGGGGAACACTGAAGCTTTCTTT
CDR3aa: CASSTSRGGNTEAFF
v_gene: TRBV11-2
j_gene: TRBJ1-1
d_gene: .
abundance: .

CDR3nt: TGTGCCAGCAGCCGCACAGGGCAAGAGACCCAGTACTTC
CDR3aa: CASSRTGQETQYF
v_gene: TRBV4-2
j_gene: TRBJ2-5
d_gene: .
abundance: .

CDR3nt: TGTGCCAGCAGCTTGTGGGAGGGAGACCAGTTCTTC
CDR3aa: CASSLWEGDQFF
v_gene: TRBV5-6
j_gene: TRBJ2-1
d_gene: TRBD2
abundance: .

CDR3nt: TGTGCCAGCAGTTTATGGGGACAGGAAAGTTCCTATGGCTACACCTTC
CDR3aa: CASSLWGQESSYGYTF
v_gene: TRBV28
j_gene: TRBJ1-2
d_gene: TRBD1
abundance: .

CDR3nt: TGTGCCAGCTCACTGACAGGGACCTCCGCCCCTAATGAAAAACTGTTTTTT
CDR3aa: CASSLTGTSAPNEKLFF
v_gene: TRBV18
j_gene: TRBJ1-4
d_gene: TRBD1
abundance: .

CDR3nt: TGCGCCAGCAGCCAAGATTCTAGATCCTACGAGCAGTACTTC
CDR3aa: CASSQDSRSYEQYF
v_gene: TRBV4-1
j_gene: TRBJ2-7
d_gene: .
abundance: .

CDR3nt: TGCGCCAGCAGCCGTTCGGGACAGGGGACTGGGGCCAACGTCCTGACTTTC
CDR3aa: CASSRSGQGTGANVLTF
v_gene: TRBV4-3
j_gene: TRBJ2-6
d_gene: TRBD1
abundance: .

CDR3nt: TGTGCCAGCGGTCAGCCTTGGAACTATGGCTACACCTTC
CDR3aa: CASGQPWNYGYTF
v_gene: TRBV14
j_gene: TRBJ1-2
d_gene: .
abundance: .

CDR3nt: TGTGCCAGCAGTGACTGGGGGGAGTCGGGAGCTTTCTTT
CDR3aa: CASSDWGESGAFF
v_gene: TRBV2
j_gene: TRBJ1-1
d_gene: .
abundance: .